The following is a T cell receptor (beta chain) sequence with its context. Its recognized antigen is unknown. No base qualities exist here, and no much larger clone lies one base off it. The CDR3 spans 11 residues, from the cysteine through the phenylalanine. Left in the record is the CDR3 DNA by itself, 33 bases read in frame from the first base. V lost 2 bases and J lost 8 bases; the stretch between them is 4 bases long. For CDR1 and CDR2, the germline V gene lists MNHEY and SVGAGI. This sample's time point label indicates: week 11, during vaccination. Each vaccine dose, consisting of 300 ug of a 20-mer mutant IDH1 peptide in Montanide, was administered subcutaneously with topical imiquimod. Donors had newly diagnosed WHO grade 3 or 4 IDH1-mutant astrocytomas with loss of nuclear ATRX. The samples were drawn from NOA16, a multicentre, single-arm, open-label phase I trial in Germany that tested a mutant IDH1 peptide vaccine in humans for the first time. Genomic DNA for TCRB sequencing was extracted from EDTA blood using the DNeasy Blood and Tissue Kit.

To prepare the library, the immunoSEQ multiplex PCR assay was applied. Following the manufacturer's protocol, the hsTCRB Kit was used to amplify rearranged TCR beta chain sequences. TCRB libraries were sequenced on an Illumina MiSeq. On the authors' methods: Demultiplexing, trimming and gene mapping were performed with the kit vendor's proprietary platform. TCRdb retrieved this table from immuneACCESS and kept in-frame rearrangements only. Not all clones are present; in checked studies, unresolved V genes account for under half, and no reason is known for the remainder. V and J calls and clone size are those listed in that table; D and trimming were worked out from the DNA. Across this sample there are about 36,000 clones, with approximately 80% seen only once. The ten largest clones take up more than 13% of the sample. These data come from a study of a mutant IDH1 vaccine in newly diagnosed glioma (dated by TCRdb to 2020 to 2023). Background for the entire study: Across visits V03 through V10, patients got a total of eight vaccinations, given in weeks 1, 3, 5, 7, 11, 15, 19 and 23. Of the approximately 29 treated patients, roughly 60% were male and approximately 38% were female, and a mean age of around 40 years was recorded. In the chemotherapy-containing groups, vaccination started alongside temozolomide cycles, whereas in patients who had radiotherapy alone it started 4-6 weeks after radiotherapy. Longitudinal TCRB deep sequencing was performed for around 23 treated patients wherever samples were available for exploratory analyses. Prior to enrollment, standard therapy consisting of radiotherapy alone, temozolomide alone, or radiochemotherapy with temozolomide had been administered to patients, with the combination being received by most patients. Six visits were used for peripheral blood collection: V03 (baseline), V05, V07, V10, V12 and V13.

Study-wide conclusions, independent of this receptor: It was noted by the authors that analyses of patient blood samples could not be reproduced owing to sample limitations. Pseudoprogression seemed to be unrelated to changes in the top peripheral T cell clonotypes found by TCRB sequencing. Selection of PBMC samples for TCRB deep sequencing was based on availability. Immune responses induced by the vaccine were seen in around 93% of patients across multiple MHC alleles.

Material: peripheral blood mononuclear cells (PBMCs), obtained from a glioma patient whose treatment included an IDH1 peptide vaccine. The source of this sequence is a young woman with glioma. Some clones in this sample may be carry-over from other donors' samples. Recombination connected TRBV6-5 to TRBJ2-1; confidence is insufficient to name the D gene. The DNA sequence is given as TGTGCCAGCAGTTACGTGGATGAGCAGTTCTTC. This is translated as CASSYVDEQFF.